This record concerns one TCR beta chain sequence. Its specificity is unknown. This entry comes from a study of T cell responses to AZD1222 COVID-19 vaccine. Study information: Pooled in the analysis were second doses at about 4 or about 12 weeks.

TCRdb's table, derived via immunoSEQ multiplex PCR, lists solely in-frame clones and lacks some. This table holds roughly 100,000 clones, 70% to 90% found once. This CDR3 spans 14 amino acids. Germline values: CDR1 SGHRS, CDR2 YFSETQ. V was clipped by 0 bases and J by 8 bases; unmatched bases: 6. Whole-study results and caveats: Vaccination with two AZD1222 doses was followed by a rise in Spike-specific TCR breadth and depth. Across spike, vaccine-associated CD4 TCRs were found, dominant at 160-218 and 743-854.

V usage is TRBV5-1 and J usage is TRBJ1-1, with 8 bases fitting TRBD1. The starting material was peripheral blood, obtained on day 0 of AZD1222 vaccination. The TCR comes from an adult in good health. Here the CDR3 DNA reads TGCGCCAGCAGCTTGGGGTACAGGGGGGAAGAAGCTTTCTTT. Its protein is CASSLGYRGEEAFF.